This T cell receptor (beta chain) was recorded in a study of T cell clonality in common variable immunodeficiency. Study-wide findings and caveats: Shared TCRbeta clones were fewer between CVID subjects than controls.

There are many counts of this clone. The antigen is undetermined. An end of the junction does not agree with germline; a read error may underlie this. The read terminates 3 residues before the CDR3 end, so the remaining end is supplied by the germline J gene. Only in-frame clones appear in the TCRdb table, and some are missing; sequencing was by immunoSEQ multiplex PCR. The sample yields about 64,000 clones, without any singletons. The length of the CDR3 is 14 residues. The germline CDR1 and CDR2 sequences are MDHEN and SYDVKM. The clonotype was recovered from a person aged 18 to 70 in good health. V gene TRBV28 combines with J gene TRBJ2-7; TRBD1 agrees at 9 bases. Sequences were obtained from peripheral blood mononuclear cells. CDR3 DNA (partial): TGTGCCAGCGGTTTGGGGGACAGGGAGGGCGAG. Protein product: CASGLGDREGE. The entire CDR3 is CASGLGDREGEQYF.